This TCR beta chain derives from a study of PD-1 blockade in classical Hodgkin lymphoma. Time point indicated: cycle 4 day 1 (C4D1), after five to seven weeks of nivolumab. Each patient's relapse followed autologous stem cell transplantation, and brentuximab vedotin exposure varied. CD4+ T cells were purified from thawed PBMCs by negative selection. When best responses were assessed, they were complete response, partial response or progressive disease. Study-wide points: Complete responders started with a diversity level that resembled newly diagnosed patients at baseline.

Trimming pared 1 base from V and 6 bases from J, leaving 22 bases between. The CDR3 is 18 residues long. Looked up from germline, CDR1 is LNHNV and CDR2 is YYDKDF (reference sequence). To note about this clone: As yet, its antigen is unknown.

Assay: immunoSEQ multiplex PCR; the TCRdb copy retains only in-frame clones and omits some. The sample includes under 20,000 clones, around 72% of them seen just once. The clonotype originates from a human donor with classical Hodgkin lymphoma. V is TRBV15 and J is TRBJ2-1, with a weak D call TRBD2 (7 bases). The sequencing here drew on CD4+ T cells from blood, taken before the fourth cycle of nivolumab. CDR3: CATSRGFTGRGQVNEQFF. CDR3 sequence (DNA): TGTGCCACCAGCAGAGGCTTTACGGGGCGGGGGCAGGTCAATGAGCAGTTCTTC.